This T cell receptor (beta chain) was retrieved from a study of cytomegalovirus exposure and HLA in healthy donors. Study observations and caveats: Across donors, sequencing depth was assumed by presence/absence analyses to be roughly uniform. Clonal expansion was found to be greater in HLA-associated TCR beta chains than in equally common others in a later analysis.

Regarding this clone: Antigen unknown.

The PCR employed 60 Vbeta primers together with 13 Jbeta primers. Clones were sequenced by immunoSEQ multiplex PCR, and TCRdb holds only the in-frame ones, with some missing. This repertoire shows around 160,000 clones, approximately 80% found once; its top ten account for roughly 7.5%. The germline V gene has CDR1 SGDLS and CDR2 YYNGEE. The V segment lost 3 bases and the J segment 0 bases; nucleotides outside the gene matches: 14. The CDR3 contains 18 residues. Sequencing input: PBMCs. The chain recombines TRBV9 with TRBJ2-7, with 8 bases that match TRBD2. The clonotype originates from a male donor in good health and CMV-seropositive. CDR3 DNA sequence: TGTGCCAGCAGCGAGGGGGTCGGCGGGGGGACCTTCTCCTACGAGCAGTACTTC. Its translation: CASSEGVGGGTFSYEQYF.